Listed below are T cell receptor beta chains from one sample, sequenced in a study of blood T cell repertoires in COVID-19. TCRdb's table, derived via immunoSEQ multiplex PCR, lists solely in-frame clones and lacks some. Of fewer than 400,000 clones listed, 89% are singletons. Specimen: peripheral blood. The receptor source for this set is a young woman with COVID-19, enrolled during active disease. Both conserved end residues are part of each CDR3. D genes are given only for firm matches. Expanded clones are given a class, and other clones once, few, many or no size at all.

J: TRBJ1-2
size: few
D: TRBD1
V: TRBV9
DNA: TGTGCCAGCAGCGGATTCGCTATGGAGACAGGGAGTGTTGCTATGAGCTACACCTTC
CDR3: CASSGFAMETGSVAMSYTF

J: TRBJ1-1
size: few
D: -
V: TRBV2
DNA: TGTGCCAGCATGGTAAATTTCGGGGGATCTGAAGCTTTCTTT
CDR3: CASMVNFGGSEAFF

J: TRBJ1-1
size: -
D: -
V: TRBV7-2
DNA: TGTGCCAGCAGCACCAACAGGGTCAACACTGAAGCTTTCTTT
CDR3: CASSTNRVNTEAFF

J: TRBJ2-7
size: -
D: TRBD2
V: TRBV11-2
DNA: TGTGCCAGCAGCCGTCTAGCGGGGGGGACCTACGAGCAGTACTTC
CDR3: CASSRLAGGTYEQYF

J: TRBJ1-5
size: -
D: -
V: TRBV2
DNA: TGTGCCAGCAGTGTAACCGGGAGCCAGCCCCAGCATTTT
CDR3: CASSVTGSQPQHF

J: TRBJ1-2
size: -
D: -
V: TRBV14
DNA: TGTGCCAGCAGCCAGGGACAAAAGAGCGCCTATGGCTACACCTTC
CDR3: CASSQGQKSAYGYTF

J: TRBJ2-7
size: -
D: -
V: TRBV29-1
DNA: TGCAGCGTTGGGGCCCGGGGCTCCTACGAGCAGTACTTC
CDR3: CSVGARGSYEQYF

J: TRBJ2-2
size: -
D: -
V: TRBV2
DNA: TGTGCCAGCAGATCACAGGTTAATATCGGGGAGCTGTTTTTT
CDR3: CASRSQVNIGELFF

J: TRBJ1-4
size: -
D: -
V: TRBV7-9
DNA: TGTGCCAGCAGCTTCTCGGAGAGACGTGAAAAACTGTTTTTT
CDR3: CASSFSERREKLFF

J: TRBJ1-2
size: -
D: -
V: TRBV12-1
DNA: TGTGCCAGCAGCTTTGGGGTCAGGCCAGCCACCTTC
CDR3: CASSFGVRPATF

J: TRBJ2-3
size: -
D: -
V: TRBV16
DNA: TGTGCCAGCAGCCAACGGGATCCCACAGATACGCAGTATTTT
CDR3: CASSQRDPTDTQYF

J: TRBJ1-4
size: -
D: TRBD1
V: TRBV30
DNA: TGTGCCTGCGGGGCGAACAGGGGAAATTGGGGAACTAATGAAAAACTGTTTTTT
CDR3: CACGANRGNWGTNEKLFF

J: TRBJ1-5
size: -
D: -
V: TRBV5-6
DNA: TGTGCCAGCAGCAGAGGGGGAAACAATCAGCCCCAGCATTTT
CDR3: CASSRGGNNQPQHF

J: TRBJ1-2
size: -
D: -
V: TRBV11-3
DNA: TGTGCCAGCAGCTTAGAAGGGGGTCGGAACTATGGCTACACCTTC
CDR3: CASSLEGGRNYGYTF

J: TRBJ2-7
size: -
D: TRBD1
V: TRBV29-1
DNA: TGCAGCGTTCGCTCGGGACAGGGTAATTTCTACGAGCAGTACTTC
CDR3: CSVRSGQGNFYEQYF

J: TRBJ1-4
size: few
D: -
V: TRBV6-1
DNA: TGTGCCAGCAGTGATAGACAGTTTTTTAATGAAAAACTGTTTTTT
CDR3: CASSDRQFFNEKLFF

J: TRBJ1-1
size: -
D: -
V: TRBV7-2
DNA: TGTGCCAGCAGCTTAGCGCAGGGGATGAACACTGAAGCTTTCTTT
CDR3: CASSLAQGMNTEAFF

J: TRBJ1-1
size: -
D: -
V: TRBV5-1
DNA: TGCGCCAGCAACCGAAACGGAGATAACACTGAAGCTTTCTTT
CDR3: CASNRNGDNTEAFF

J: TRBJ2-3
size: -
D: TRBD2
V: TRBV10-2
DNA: TGCGCCAGCAGTGAGTCGAATCGTCGGGGGGGCGAAGGGGATACGCAGTATTTT
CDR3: CASSESNRRGGEGDTQYF

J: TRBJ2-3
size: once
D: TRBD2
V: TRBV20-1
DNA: TGCAGTGCTACCGGACTAGCGGGGCAGTATTTT
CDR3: CSATGLAGQYF

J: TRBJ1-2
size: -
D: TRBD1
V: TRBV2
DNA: TGTGCCAGCAGTGGGGGACAGGGGGCGAGTTCTTCCTATGGCTACACCTTC
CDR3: CASSGGQGASSSYGYTF

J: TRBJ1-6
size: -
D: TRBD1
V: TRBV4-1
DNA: TGCGCCAGCAGCCAAGGGACAGGGGGTCATTCACCCCTCCACTTT
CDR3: CASSQGTGGHSPLHF

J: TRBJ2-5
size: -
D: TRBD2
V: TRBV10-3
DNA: TGTGCCATCAGTGACGTAGTTGGACTAGCCCAAGAGACCCAGTACTTC
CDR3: CAISDVVGLAQETQYF

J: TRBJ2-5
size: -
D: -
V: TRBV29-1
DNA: TGCAGCGTTGTAGGAGATGACAGGGCGGGAACCCAGTACTTC
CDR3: CSVVGDDRAGTQYF

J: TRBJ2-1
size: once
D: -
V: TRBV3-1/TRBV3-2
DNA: TGTGCCCGCAAGAGTTCGGGGGCCTACAATGAGCAGTTCTTC
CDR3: CARKSSGAYNEQFF

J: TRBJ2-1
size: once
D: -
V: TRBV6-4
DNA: TGTGCCAGCAGCCCGAGCTCCTACAATGAGCAGTTCTTC
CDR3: CASSPSSYNEQFF

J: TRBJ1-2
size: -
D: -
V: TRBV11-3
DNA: TGTGCCAGCAGCCCGACAACATGGGCGTCAAGGGGCAGGGTCTATGGCTACACCTTC
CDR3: CASSPTTWASRGRVYGYTF

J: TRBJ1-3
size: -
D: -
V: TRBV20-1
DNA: TGCAGTGCTAGTGCCGGGTTTTCTGGAAACACCATATATTTT
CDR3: CSASAGFSGNTIYF

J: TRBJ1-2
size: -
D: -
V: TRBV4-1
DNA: TGCGCCAGCAGCACCAGACAAGGAGGCTACACCTTC
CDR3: CASSTRQGGYTF

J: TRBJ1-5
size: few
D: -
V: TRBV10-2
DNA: TGCGCCAGCCAGGGGACCTCCAATCAGCCCCAGCATTTT
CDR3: CASQGTSNQPQHF

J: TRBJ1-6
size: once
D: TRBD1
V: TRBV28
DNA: TGTGCCAGCAGTTCAGATGGGACAGTTATTTCACCCCTCCACTTT
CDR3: CASSSDGTVISPLHF

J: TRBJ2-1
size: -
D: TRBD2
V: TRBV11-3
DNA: TGTGCCAGCACCCACTTTGGAGCGGGGGACAATGAGCAGTTCTTC
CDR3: CASTHFGAGDNEQFF

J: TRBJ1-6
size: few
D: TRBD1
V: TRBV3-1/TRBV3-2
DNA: TGTGCCAGCAGCCGGACAGGGTGGGACTCACCCCTCCACTTT
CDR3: CASSRTGWDSPLHF

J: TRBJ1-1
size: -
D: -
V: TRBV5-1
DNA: TGCGCCAGCAGCTCAGGTGGATGGACTGAAGCTTTCTTT
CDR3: CASSSGGWTEAFF

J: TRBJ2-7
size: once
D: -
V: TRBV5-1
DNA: TGCGCCAGCAGCTTGGGTCCAGGGCCAGCCTACGAGCAGTACTTC
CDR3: CASSLGPGPAYEQYF

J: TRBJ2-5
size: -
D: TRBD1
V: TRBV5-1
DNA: TGCGCCAGCAGCCCTGGGACAGGGAAAGAGACCCAGTACTTC
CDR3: CASSPGTGKETQYF

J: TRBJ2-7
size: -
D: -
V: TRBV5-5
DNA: TGTGCCAGCAGCTTGGTGGGGGGAAGCGAGCAGTACTTC
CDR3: CASSLVGGSEQYF

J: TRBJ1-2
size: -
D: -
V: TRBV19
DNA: TGTGCCAGTAAGGAGGGGAACTATGGCTACACCTTC
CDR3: CASKEGNYGYTF